This TCR beta chain was identified in a study of shared clonotypes between healthy human individuals. Notes on the study in general: Naive CD4 clonotypes overlapped across a handful of donors at roughly 5.1%. The authors sampled blood alone, and tissue repertoires likely differ.

A CD45RA+ naive subset and a CD45RA-negative memory subset were split from CD4+ cells. As for this clone: Antigen specificity is unknown.

The germline V gene has CDR1 KGHSH and CDR2 LQKENI. This CDR3 is built from 14 residues. The junction had 5 bases not matched to a gene; V was cut back by 4 bases and J by 4 bases. Original processing methods: Filtering differed because ImmunoSEQ produced junction-only sequences that carried no quality scores. The data were produced by immunoSEQ multiplex PCR, yet TCRdb's version contains in-frame clones alone and is incomplete. That table supplies the V and J calls and clone size; D and trimming were determined from the DNA. In the table there are fewer than 1.6 million clones, 98% of which are singletons.

The chain couples TRBV18 to TRBJ2-3, with 7 positions matching TRBD1. The sequenced sample consisted of naive CD4+ T cells sorted from blood. Regarding subset: CD45RA+ positively selected. This sequence originates from a man aged 25 to 45 in good health. The CDR3 protein is CASSRRGMADTQYF. CDR3 nucleotides: TGTGCCAGCTCACGCAGGGGGATGGCAGATACGCAGTATTTT.